This note documents a single T cell receptor (beta chain) sequence. No antigen is known for it. Base quality data are lacking; no much larger clone is found one base away. The protocol used for the library was the immunoSEQ multiplex PCR assay. RNA was extracted from all samples and reverse transcribed into cDNA as template for TCR sequencing. SuperScript III was used for first-strand cDNA synthesis, primed with a 2:1 mix of oligo-dT and random hexamers. A synthetic immune receptor repertoire was used to assess amplification bias, and residual bias was removed computationally. Per the authors' processing: Raw reads were preprocessed to remove errors, and CDR3 was defined by IMGT conventions from the conserved cysteine to phenylalanine. Clonality was computed as 1 minus the Shannon entropy, with the entropy normalized by log2 of the number of productive unique TCRs. Whether scalp clones were CD4 or CD8 was inferred by matching scalp TCRbeta sequences against CD4 and CD8 repertoires sorted from blood. TCRdb's version of the immuneACCESS table is confined to in-frame rearrangements and falls short of the full clone set. An unresolved V gene accounts for under half of the shortfall where checked; the remainder is of unknown origin. That table is the source of V, J and clone size, and D and trimming were worked out from the DNA. Here the sample has 75,000 to 100,000 clones; roughly two fifths occur a single time. 1% to 1.5% of the sample comes from the top ten.

These data belong to a study of CD8+ T cells in alopecia areata (dated by TCRdb to about 2018). Regarding the study in general: Treated patients were enrolled in an open-label pilot trial of oral tofacitinib at 5 to 10 mg twice daily for moderate-to-severe alopecia areata. Tofacitinib was administered for 6 to 18 months, and 6 months of follow-up off drug were then conducted to assess delayed response and recurrence. High-throughput TCRbeta sequencing was used to examine T cell clonal expansion in alopecia areata in both the C3H/HeJ mouse model and human patients. Human TCRbeta sequencing covered scalp tissue and sorted CD4+ and CD8+ peripheral blood T cells from patchy and totalis/universalis alopecia areata patients and healthy controls. Tofacitinib-treated patients had biopsies at baseline and at 4 and 24 weeks of treatment, with a later scalp biopsy in several patients. Scalp clonality was compared among normal scalp (n=4), patchy alopecia areata scalp (n=8), and alopecia totalis/universalis scalp (n=8). The RNA source kit depended on sample type: the PAXgene miRNA kit for fixed scalp, the miRNeasy kit for PBMCs, and the RNeasy kit for mouse skin. immunoSEQ multiplex PCR using 35 Vbeta forward primers and 13 Jbeta reverse primers was used to amplify TCRbeta CDR3 regions.

Lesional scalp punch biopsies and peripheral blood were obtained from alopecia areata patients. PBMCs were isolated by density centrifugation and stained for CD3, CD4 and CD8, and CD4+ and CD8+ T cells were sorted on a FACSAria. What the work shows at the level of the full study, not this receptor alone: Lesional scalp, especially in alopecia totalis/universalis, showed higher clonality and more expanded CD8+ clones than normal scalp, suggesting antigenic drive. TCR sequences shared between patients were less clear than in mice, possibly partly because of HLA diversity in the patient population. Unlike mouse skin, which is dominated by gammadelta T cells, normal human skin has resident alphabeta T cells that are also sequenced, and this complicates analysis of the scalp TCR repertoire.

Source material: CD4+ T cells sorted from blood. The clonotype originates from a human donor with alopecia areata.

The nucleotides read TGTGCCTGGAGGCCCGGGACAGGTGGGGCCTACGAGCAGTACTTC. Its protein is CAWRPGTGGAYEQYF. The V and J genes are TRBV30 and TRBJ2-7; TRBD1 aligns with 8 central bases. After removal of 3 bases from V and 2 bases from J, the junction retains 9 bases not matched to a gene. The CDR3 measures 15 amino acids from cysteine to phenylalanine. Only CDR3 DNA is held: 45 bases, read in frame from base 1. CDR1 and CDR2 were assigned from the germline V gene (reference sequence) as GTSNPN and SVGIG.